This T cell receptor beta chain derives from a study of Japanese encephalitis immunity and Zika vaccine responses. Study information: Stimulation used ZIKV structural-protein peptides split into flavivirus-conserved and non-conserved pools, or pre-vaccination-matched JEV or YFV peptides.

Peptide pools at around 1 ug/mL each stimulated CFSE-labeled PBMCs over a roughly 6-day culture. The sort collected unfixed, live, CD56-CD19-CD16-CD3+CD4+ CFSE-low proliferating CD4 T cells. Via MiXCR, TCRdb re-called the 5' RACE reads, giving one row per CDR3 protein. The repertoire includes 250 to 350 distinct CDR3 sequences, approximately 8% of them detected once, and less than 75% sits in the top ten. This CDR3 has 16 amino acids. V lost 4 bases and J lost 2; bases outside the gene matches: 5. The germline gives CDR1 LGHNA, CDR2 YSLEER. This clonotype is deemed medium-sized. This TCR derives from an adult man who received an inactivated Zika virus vaccine. The rearrangement uses TRBV4-3 and TRBJ1-1; 12 nucleotides agree with TRBD1. Sequencing was performed on antigen-activated CD4+ T cells from blood, cultured, taken during a Zika inactivated vaccine study. CDR3 DNA: TGCGCCAGCAGCCTGGGACAGGGGGCGCTTAACACTGAAGCTTTCTTT. Its translation: CASSLGQGALNTEAFF.